A selection of T cell receptor beta chains follows, all from one sample in a study of T cells in Graves' hyperthyroidism and ophthalmopathy. One entry per CDR3 protein results from TCRdb running MiXCR on the multiplex PCR reads. The sample consists of hundreds of thousands of distinct CDR3 sequences, roughly 22% of them appearing once. The sample taken for sequencing was blood. Receptor source: a man younger than 40 with Graves' ophthalmopathy. Both conserved end residues are part of each CDR3. Fields, in order: D gene, V gene, J gene, clone size, CDR3 protein, CDR3 DNA. The D gene is left open where the match is weak. Expanded clones are given a class, and other clones once, few, many or no size at all.

d_gene: TRBD2
v_gene: TRBV27
j_gene: TRBJ2-1
abundance: many
CDR3aa: CASSLSAQLAGGSYNEQFF
CDR3nt: TGTGCCAGCAGTTTATCGGCCCAACTAGCGGGAGGCTCCTACAATGAGCAGTTCTTC

d_gene: TRBD2
v_gene: TRBV9
j_gene: TRBJ2-7
abundance: .
CDR3aa: CASSVGLAGGHEQYF
CDR3nt: TGTGCCAGCAGCGTAGGACTAGCGGGTGGCCACGAGCAGTACTTC

d_gene: TRBD1
v_gene: TRBV7-9
j_gene: TRBJ1-1
abundance: .
CDR3aa: CASTKIQGSTEAFF
CDR3nt: TGTGCCAGCACAAAGATACAGGGGAGTACTGAAGCTTTCTTT

d_gene: .
v_gene: TRBV28
j_gene: TRBJ1-1
abundance: many
CDR3aa: CASSLSRAQAFF
CDR3nt: TGTGCCAGCAGTTTATCCAGGGCGCAAGCTTTCTTT

d_gene: .
v_gene: TRBV12-3/TRBV12-4
j_gene: TRBJ1-2
abundance: many
CDR3aa: CASSLVEPAKYGYTF
CDR3nt: TGTGCCAGCAGTTTGGTCGAGCCAGCCAAATATGGCTACACCTTC

d_gene: .
v_gene: TRBV5-5
j_gene: TRBJ2-1
abundance: .
CDR3aa: CASSLAPSSSYNEQFF
CDR3nt: TGTGCCAGCAGCTTGGCCCCGTCTAGCTCCTACAATGAGCAGTTCTTC

d_gene: .
v_gene: TRBV5-1
j_gene: TRBJ2-1
abundance: .
CDR3aa: CASSSRDNEQFF
CDR3nt: TGCGCCAGCAGCTCTCGGGACAATGAGCAGTTCTTC

d_gene: .
v_gene: TRBV7-9
j_gene: TRBJ1-2
abundance: many
CDR3aa: CASSLAPTTNYGYTF
CDR3nt: TGTGCCAGCAGCTTAGCGCCAACAACAAACTATGGCTACACCTTC

d_gene: .
v_gene: TRBV12-3/TRBV12-4
j_gene: TRBJ2-2
abundance: few
CDR3aa: CASTWLGHLTGELFF
CDR3nt: TGTGCCAGCACATGGCTGGGCCACCTCACCGGGGAGCTGTTTTTT

d_gene: .
v_gene: TRBV5-4
j_gene: TRBJ2-2
abundance: .
CDR3aa: CASSLDGGTGELFF
CDR3nt: TGTGCCAGCAGCTTGGATGGAGGGACCGGGGAGCTGTTTTTT

d_gene: .
v_gene: TRBV6-1
j_gene: TRBJ2-7
abundance: few
CDR3aa: CASSVRGGGSYEQYF
CDR3nt: TGTGCCAGCAGTGTCCGGGGAGGGGGCTCCTACGAGCAGTACTTC

d_gene: .
v_gene: TRBV9
j_gene: TRBJ2-4
abundance: few
CDR3aa: CASSKTWTLAKNIQYF
CDR3nt: TGTGCCAGCAGCAAGACCTGGACTCTAGCCAAAAACATTCAGTACTTC

d_gene: .
v_gene: TRBV19
j_gene: TRBJ1-4
abundance: .
CDR3aa: CASRPRGGVREKLFF
CDR3nt: TGTGCCAGTAGGCCCAGAGGAGGGGTACGAGAAAAACTGTTTTTT

d_gene: TRBD1
v_gene: TRBV5-6
j_gene: TRBJ1-5
abundance: few
CDR3aa: CASSLDPGQGYNQPQHF
CDR3nt: TGTGCCAGCAGCTTGGACCCCGGACAGGGGTACAATCAGCCCCAGCATTTT

d_gene: .
v_gene: TRBV18
j_gene: TRBJ1-1
abundance: .
CDR3aa: CASSPPRDKNTEAFF
CDR3nt: TGTGCCAGCTCACCACCGCGGGACAAGAACACTGAAGCTTTCTTT

d_gene: .
v_gene: TRBV5-1
j_gene: TRBJ2-1
abundance: .
CDR3aa: CASSLARDTAYNEQFF
CDR3nt: TGCGCCAGCAGCTTGGCACGGGACACCGCCTACAATGAGCAGTTCTTC

d_gene: .
v_gene: TRBV18
j_gene: TRBJ1-1
abundance: many
CDR3aa: CASSPYGENTEAFF
CDR3nt: TGTGCCAGCTCACCATACGGGGAGAACACTGAAGCTTTCTTT

d_gene: TRBD2
v_gene: TRBV6-1
j_gene: TRBJ2-1
abundance: .
CDR3aa: CASRGTSGGGGEQFF
CDR3nt: TGTGCCAGCAGGGGGACTAGCGGGGGGGGGGGGGAGCAGTTCTTC

d_gene: TRBD1
v_gene: TRBV11-2
j_gene: TRBJ1-6
abundance: .
CDR3aa: CASRPTGVRNSPLHF
CDR3nt: TGTGCCAGCAGACCTACAGGGGTTAGGAATTCACCCCTCCACTTT

d_gene: TRBD1
v_gene: TRBV30
j_gene: TRBJ1-5
abundance: many
CDR3aa: CAWATGGNQPQHF
CDR3nt: TGTGCCTGGGCTACAGGGGGCAATCAGCCCCAGCATTTT

d_gene: TRBD2
v_gene: TRBV20-1
j_gene: TRBJ2-2
abundance: few
CDR3aa: CSAKGLAGDTGELFF
CDR3nt: TGCAGTGCTAAGGGACTAGCGGGTGACACCGGGGAGCTGTTTTTT

d_gene: .
v_gene: TRBV6-4
j_gene: TRBJ1-1
abundance: many
CDR3aa: CASSLQPYTEAFF
CDR3nt: TGTGCCAGCAGTTTACAGCCCTACACTGAAGCTTTCTTT

d_gene: .
v_gene: TRBV20-1
j_gene: TRBJ2-3
abundance: .
CDR3aa: CSAGLRVDTQYF
CDR3nt: TGCAGTGCTGGACTTCGAGTAGATACGCAGTATTTT

d_gene: .
v_gene: TRBV29-1
j_gene: TRBJ1-1
abundance: .
CDR3aa: CSVAPPGTEAFF
CDR3nt: TGCAGCGTTGCTCCTCCGGGCACTGAAGCTTTCTTT

d_gene: TRBD1
v_gene: TRBV28
j_gene: TRBJ1-5
abundance: many
CDR3aa: CASTTLRDRENSNQPQHF
CDR3nt: TGTGCCAGCACCACCCTCCGGGACAGGGAGAATAGCAATCAGCCCCAGCATTTT

d_gene: TRBD1
v_gene: TRBV28
j_gene: TRBJ1-2
abundance: few
CDR3aa: CASSLGGTGGVTGYGYTF
CDR3nt: TGTGCCAGCAGTTTAGGAGGGACAGGGGGCGTTACTGGATATGGCTACACCTTC

d_gene: .
v_gene: TRBV12-3/TRBV12-4
j_gene: TRBJ1-2
abundance: few
CDR3aa: CASTDLIRGGGYTF
CDR3nt: TGTGCCAGCACCGACCTAATCAGGGGAGGTGGCTACACCTTC

d_gene: TRBD1
v_gene: TRBV18
j_gene: TRBJ1-1
abundance: many
CDR3aa: CASSRQGGNSEAFF
CDR3nt: TGTGCCAGCTCCCGCCAGGGGGGGAACAGTGAAGCTTTCTTT

d_gene: .
v_gene: TRBV19
j_gene: TRBJ2-7
abundance: once
CDR3aa: CASSIHPPGQGDHEQYF
CDR3nt: TGTGCCAGTAGTATTCACCCCCCCGGGCAGGGTGACCACGAGCAGTACTTC

d_gene: TRBD1
v_gene: TRBV9
j_gene: TRBJ1-2
abundance: many
CDR3aa: CASSDRGANGYGYTF
CDR3nt: TGTGCCAGCAGCGACAGGGGCGCAAATGGGTATGGCTACACCTTC

d_gene: TRBD1
v_gene: TRBV28
j_gene: TRBJ1-1
abundance: many
CDR3aa: CASATGGTDNTEAFF
CDR3nt: TGTGCCAGCGCAACGGGGGGGACAGATAACACTGAAGCTTTCTTT

d_gene: .
v_gene: TRBV3-1
j_gene: TRBJ1-5
abundance: many
CDR3aa: CASSQEGRINQPQHF
CDR3nt: TGTGCCAGCAGCCAAGAAGGACGGATAAATCAGCCCCAGCATTTT

d_gene: .
v_gene: TRBV7-3
j_gene: TRBJ1-4
abundance: few
CDR3aa: CASSPNGNLNEKLFF
CDR3nt: TGTGCCAGCAGCCCAAATGGGAACTTGAATGAGAAACTGTTTTTT

d_gene: .
v_gene: TRBV28
j_gene: TRBJ2-3
abundance: many
CDR3aa: CASSFGGSGIADTQYF
CDR3nt: TGTGCCAGCAGTTTTGGGGGATCAGGGATTGCAGATACGCAGTATTTT